This T cell receptor beta chain was sequenced during a study of memory CD4+ T cells and cytomegalovirus serostatus. The sort gate was single viable CD3+CD4+CD8-CD45RO+ cells for memory CD4+ T cells. Authors' processing steps: Out-of-frame sequences were removed, leaving 2,204,828 distinct TCRbeta sequences. Libraries were prepared by immunoSEQ multiplex PCR; TCRdb keeps only in-frame clonotypes and omits some of them. V, J and clone size reflect that table, while D and trimming were determined from the DNA. In the table there are 55,000 to 75,000 clones, more than 75% of which are singletons. V lost 5 bases and J lost 1, with 5 bases in between. This CDR3 is built from 13 residues. The germline V gene encodes CDR1 MNHEY and CDR2 SMNVEV (reference sequence).

The chain uses TRBV27 and TRBJ2-2; D is undetermined. The specimen sequenced was memory CD4+ T cells from blood. The receptor comes from an adult in good health and CMV-seronegative. CDR3 coding DNA: TGTGCCAGCAGTCCCGAGAACACCGGGGAGCTGTTTTTT. Amino acids: CASSPENTGELFF.